What follows is one TCR beta chain and its context. This clonotype was counted ten times or more. Its binding antigen is unknown. No base qualities exist here, and no much larger clone lies one base off it. This record comes from a study of neurological immune-mediated disorders (dated by TCRdb to the late 2010s). Regarding the study in general: Of the approximately 34 multiple sclerosis patients, 31 had relapsing-remitting MS and 3 had secondary progressive MS. The cohort comprised 68 subjects: roughly 15 HAM/TSP patients, approximately 34 multiple sclerosis patients and approximately 20 healthy controls. Longitudinal HAM/TSP and healthy donors were sampled at 3 time-points each (about 3-40 month intervals). The 85 to 110 TCR-beta libraries included longitudinal samples, technical triplicates and paired sorted CD4+ and CD8+ T-cell subsets alongside PBMC samples. The study compared peripheral blood TCR-beta repertoires of HTLV-I-associated myelopathy (HAM/TSP) patients, multiple sclerosis patients and healthy controls using UMI-based sequencing. What the research found in general, with its limitations: No association of the MS cluster with clinical or MRI features was observed, and the need for larger cohorts was stated by the authors. In a phylogenetic analysis, the repertoires of 18 out of 34 MS patients fell into a single cluster of related CDR3 sequences, pointing to a possible signature at the repertoire level. Across subjects, expanded clones never shared an identical CDR3 amino acid sequence, which suggests that the TCR-beta repertoires in every group were private. The highest TCR clonal expansion was observed in HAM/TSP patients, whereas the lowest was observed in MS patients, even when compared with healthy controls.

Explained via the paper, the time point label denotes: longitudinal time-point 3. Unsorted PBMC libraries were generated from 2 million PBMCs stored in RNAlater at -80 °C until RNA extraction. The multiple sclerosis patients were enrolled in a US clinical protocol that evaluated disease progression with magnetic resonance imaging. Peripheral blood was subjected to Ficoll-Hypaque density gradient centrifugation to isolate PBMCs, which were then cryopreserved in liquid nitrogen. cDNA synthesis used template-switch 5'RACE with a primer carrying a 10-nucleotide random unique molecular identifier tagging each TCR transcript. Every sequencing run covered 15-18 subjects and yielded more than 170 million TCR-beta sequences. The RNeasy kit was used to extract total RNA. The KAPA Real-time Library Amplification kit was used to amplify TCR-beta VDJ regions with primers for the TCR constant region and the 5'RACE anchor. Sample indexes and Illumina adaptors were added in a first PCR, and a second PCR then increased library yield. After Ampure bead purification, the TCR product of roughly 650 bp was size-selected on a 2% E-gel SizeSelection system. Before pooling, library quality was assessed on a Bioanalyzer, concentration was determined with Qubit, and library quantification was performed with the Kapa Library Quantification kit. An Illumina HiSeq 2500 sequenced the libraries paired-end 2 x 150 bp. To increase sequence diversity, roughly 24-32% phiX was spiked into each library pool. As for the original processing: The quality-filtered reads were processed with the UMI-based MiGEC pipeline, whose error correction step removed more than 80% of the raw TCR sequences. IMGT germline references were used for aligning VDJ genes, and each clonotype was defined as a unique CDR3 amino acid sequence together with its V-J genes. VDJtools evaluated clonal expansion, Shannon diversity and CDR3 relatedness (CalcPairwiseDistances, ClusterSamples); CLCbio workbench built phylogenetic trees. A clone was classed as expanded if it had 8 or more unique UMIs, a cutoff based on coefficient-of-variation modelling across technical triplicates. Using fastp at Q25 and MiXCR, TCRdb reprocessed the public reads and kept productive beta chains. When rows share a CDR3 protein, they turn into one entry using the most common DNA and genes. The V and J calls follow TCRdb's processing rather than the paper's. For this sample there are tens of thousands of distinct CDR3 sequences; about 4% appear just once. Of the sample, 5.7% is held by the ten largest clones.

The germline V end is reduced by 3 bases and the J end by 1 base; junction bases left unmatched: 8. Counted from cysteine to phenylalanine, this CDR3 has 17 amino acids. The read is trimmed to its CDR3 DNA, 51 bases read in frame from base 1. CDR1 is given as SGHVS and CDR2 as FNYEAQ, both from the germline V gene. The rearranged chain carries TRBV7-6 and TRBJ1-1, with 10 bases aligning to TRBD1. Input material: PBMCs. The TCR comes from a woman in her fifties or sixties with multiple sclerosis. DNA sequence: TGTGCCAGCAGCTTGATGGGACAGGGGTGGGGGAACACTGAAGCTTTCTTT. This translates into CASSLMGQGWGNTEAFF.